What follows describes a single T cell receptor beta chain. The sample belongs to a study of T cell changes during pregnancy in multiple sclerosis. This CDR3 contains 16 residues. Germline CDR1 is SQVTM and CDR2 is ANQGSEA. Unmatched junction bases numbered 10, after V lost 0 bases and J lost 4 bases. Assay used: immunoSEQ multiplex PCR; TCRdb lists only in-frame clones, some missing. The sample yields around 80,000 clones, around 92% seen once. The receptor's source is a female donor with multiple sclerosis, enrolled in a pregnancy study. This sequence joins TRBV29-1 and TRBJ2-3; 7 nucleotides agree with TRBD1. The sample consisted of peripheral blood, taken before pregnancy. The CDR3 DNA follows: TGCAGCGTTGAAGACACAGGGGATTTTTCCGCAGATACGCAGTATTTT. This translates into CSVEDTGDFSADTQYF.